This T cell receptor (beta chain) was sequenced during a study of T cell responses to AZD1222 COVID-19 vaccine. The study's findings and limits: A mostly white British donor set with more females was recruited, and clonal diversity was possibly underestimated.

Measured with immunoSEQ multiplex PCR; TCRdb has only the in-frame clones, and not every one. The sample holds some 200,000 clones, approximately 93% seen once. The V gene lost 7 bases and the J gene lost 1 base, with 17 bases spanning the gap. The CDR3 is 16 residues long. Germline V CDR1 and CDR2: MNHEY, SMNVEV (reference sequence). Comments on this clone: Its antigen is unidentified.

Sample: peripheral blood, taken on day 0 of AZD1222 vaccination. This rearrangement joins TRBV27 to TRBJ1-3; a weak D match, TRBD1 (6 bases). The receptor comes from an adult in good health. The DNA of the CDR3 is TGTGCCAGCATGGTTTCAGGGGCTTCTTCTGGAAACACCATATATTTT. It is translated as CASMVSGASSGNTIYF.